A single sample gave rise to the 12 T cell receptor beta chains below, sequenced in a study of blood T cell repertoires in COVID-19. Using immunoSEQ multiplex PCR, the repertoire was profiled, and TCRdb retains in-frame clones only, with some absent. The repertoire has 350,000 to 450,000 clones, 85% to 90% of them found once; the top ten carry about 1.8%. The sample consisted of PBMCs or T cells enriched from blood (not recorded which). These receptors were obtained from a woman in her 30s who had recovered from COVID-19.

The rearrangement uses TRBV13 and TRBJ2-5; D gene ambiguous. The CDR3 covers 12 residues. CDR1 is PRHDT and CDR2 is FYEKMQ in the germline V gene (reference sequence). Trimming left V 4 bases short and J 2 bases short, with 5 bases between. The CDR3 here is CASSSRQETQYF. The CDR3, as DNA: TGTGCCAGCAGCTCACGGCAAGAGACCCAGTACTTC.

For this clone: Additional DNA sequences in this sample encode the identical CDR3. The chain is built from TRBV6-5 and TRBJ2-7; 9 nucleotides line up with TRBD1. The CDR3 runs 16 residues. Germline CDR1 and CDR2: MNHEY and SVGAGI. The ends lost 0 bases at V and 0 bases at J; junction bases unmatched: 3. As DNA, the CDR3 is TGTGCCAGCAGTTACTCAAGGACAGGGGACTCCTACGAGCAGTACTTC. This translates into CASSYSRTGDSYEQYF.

The chain couples TRBV2 to TRBJ1-4; D gene unclear. Germline V gene sequence: CDR1 SNHLY, CDR2 FYNNEI. Trimming took 7 bases from V and 8 from J, leaving 11 bases between them. This CDR3 contains 12 residues. The CDR3: CASNGPGEKLFF. DNA for the CDR3: TGTGCCAGCAACGGCCCCGGGGAAAAACTGTTTTTT.

This chain uses TRBV19 with TRBJ2-7; 11 nucleotides agree with TRBD1. J was trimmed by 2 bases and V by 8 bases; bases with no gene match: 5. The CDR3 sequence is 14 residues long. Germline loops: CDR1 LNHDA, CDR2 SQIVND (reference sequence). The chain's CDR3 is CASSSGQGAYEQYF. CDR3 DNA: TGTGCCAGTTCATCGGGACAGGGGGCCTACGAGCAGTACTTC.

This clone showed up just once. The V gene is TRBV5-4, the J gene TRBJ2-7, with 9 bases identical to TRBD2. The CDR3 contains 17 residues. Germline CDR1 SGHNT, CDR2 YYREEE (reference sequence). V dropped 3 bases and J dropped 4; count of bases not matched to a gene: 14. CDR3 nucleotides: TGTGCCAGCAGCTCCCCGAGGACAGCGGGGGGTTTATACGAGCAGTACTTC. It encodes CASSSPRTAGGLYEQYF.

This chain uses TRBV19 with TRBJ1-4; 9 nucleotides align to TRBD1. The CDR3 sequence is 14 residues long. The J segment lost 14 bases and the V segment lost 4 bases, leaving 11 bases of the junction unmatched. CDR1 LNHDA and CDR2 SQIVND come from the germline V gene (reference sequence). The CDR3 sequence: CASSRDRVGRRLFF. The CDR3 DNA follows: TGTGCCAGTAGTAGGGACAGGGTGGGCCGTCGGCTGTTTTTT.

The chain carries TRBV30 and TRBJ1-2; D perhaps matches TRBD1 (6 bases). The CDR3 runs to 15 residues. Germline-derived CDR1 and CDR2 are GTSNPN and SVGIG (reference sequence). V was shortened by 0 bases and J by 5 bases, with 16 bases between the two germline ends. The CDR3 sequence is CAWSVGRGETYGYTF. The CDR3 nucleotides read TGTGCCTGGAGTGTGGGGAGGGGGGAAACTTATGGCTACACCTTC.

The chain couples TRBV25-1 to TRBJ1-4; 10 bases fit TRBD1. This CDR3 contains 15 residues. The V gene end was trimmed by 4 bases and the J gene end by 5 bases; junction bases not matched to a gene: 4. The V gene's germline CDR1 is MGHDK and CDR2 SYGVNS. The CDR3 coding sequence is TGTGCCAGCAGTGGCCCGGGACAGGGGAATGAAAAACTGTTTTTT. This sequence encodes CASSGPGQGNEKLFF.

This chain links TRBV7-9 with TRBJ1-2; D might be TRBD1 (6 bases). V lost 6 bases and J lost 7, with 15 bases in between. The CDR3 covers 13 residues. The germline V gene has CDR1 SEHNR and CDR2 FQNEAQ (reference sequence). This chain's CDR3 is CASSPDSTPGYTF. In DNA form, the CDR3 reads TGTGCCAGCAGTCCGGACAGCACACCTGGCTACACCTTC. The variable domain in full, with the rest retrieved from reference TRBV7-9 and TRBJ1-2, is DTGVSQNPRHKITKRGQNVTFRCDPISEHNRLYWYRQTLGQGPEFLTYFQNEAQLEKSRLLSDRFSAERPKGSFSTLEIQRTEQGDSAMYLCASSPDSTPGYTFGSGTRLTVV.

V gene TRBV3-1 (or the pseudogene TRBV3-2) combines with J gene TRBJ1-3; tentative D call: TRBD1 (5 bases). Germline V lookup: CDR1 LGHDT, CDR2 YNNKEL (reference sequence). The CDR3 extends over 19 amino acids. Trimming shortened V by 1 base and J by 0 bases, and 19 bases separated the two germline ends. Here the CDR3 DNA reads TGTGCCAGCAGCCAAGTTGTGACAGCCCTCTCCTCCTCTGGAAACACCATATATTTT. Its protein product is CASSQVVTALSSSGNTIYF.

The chain joins TRBV19 to TRBJ2-3, with D perhaps TRBD1 (7 bases). The CDR3 has 15 residues. V was shortened by 8 bases and J by 2 bases, with 17 bases between the two germline ends. The germline gives CDR1 LNHDA, CDR2 SQIVND (reference sequence). DNA for the CDR3: TGTGCCAGTCACCCAGGGGGGACCCTCACAGATACGCAGTATTTT. Amino acid sequence: CASHPGGTLTDTQYF.

Concerning this clone itself: At one boundary the junction diverges from the germline segment, which might be a read error. V usage is TRBV28 and J usage is TRBJ1-2; D is uncertain. The CDR3 consists of 17 residues. CDR1 and CDR2 from the germline V gene are MDHEN and SYDVKM. The CDR3 sequence is CVSSSSDMDGRSYGYTF. The CDR3 nucleotides are TGTGTCAGCAGTTCATCCGACATGGATGGGCGTAGCTATGGCTACACCTTC.